A single sample is the source of the 11 T cell receptor beta chains below, sequenced in a study of shared clonotypes between healthy human individuals. TCRdb keeps only in-frame clones here, not all; method: immunoSEQ multiplex PCR. The repertoire has some 120,000 clones, about 70% of them found once; the top ten carry roughly a quarter. The sample comprised memory CD8+ T cells sorted from blood. Subset of the sample: CD45RO+ cells pooled with CCR7-negative TemRA cells. These receptors were obtained from a woman under 40 in good health.

CDR3 DNA: TGTGCCAGCAGTTTATTTCATGGCGGGGAGCTGTTTTTT. This sequence encodes CASSLFHGGELFF. The V call is TRBV27, the J call TRBJ2-2; no reliable D call. Trimming left V 1 base short and J 7 bases short, with 7 bases between. Germline V gives CDR1 MNHEY, CDR2 SMNVEV (reference sequence). The CDR3 is 13 residues long.

The chain links TRBV19 to TRBJ2-1, with 9 bases that match TRBD2. J lost 0 bases, V lost 3 bases, and 0 bases had no gene match. The CDR3 length is 15 residues. CDR1 is LNHDA, CDR2 SQIVND, per germline (reference sequence). The CDR3, as DNA: TGTGCCAGTAGTATGACTAGCGGCTCCTACAATGAGCAGTTCTTC. Protein sequence: CASSMTSGSYNEQFF.

The table lists this clone with many counts. This chain uses TRBV4-1 with TRBJ1-3; D is undetermined. In germline, CDR1 is MGHRA, CDR2 YSYEKL. The CDR3 spans 15 residues. Trimming removed 3 bases at V and 5 bases at J, with 14 bases between. The CDR3 spells CASSQPRDSRNTIYF. CDR3 DNA: TGCGCCAGCAGCCAGCCCCGGGATTCAAGAAACACCATATATTTT.

V and J are TRBV4-1 and TRBJ1-4, with D hard to call. This CDR3 spans 14 amino acids. Trimming stripped 0 bases from V and 8 bases from J, with 10 bases between. CDR1 and CDR2 from the germline V gene are MGHRA and YSYEKL. The CDR3 is CASSQEGFREKLFF. Written as DNA, the CDR3 is TGCGCCAGCAGCCAAGAAGGGTTTCGGGAAAAACTGTTTTTT.

This clone has just a few counts. The chain has TRBV29-1 and TRBJ1-1; D is ambiguous. The CDR3 spans 14 residues. Trimming cost V 0 bases and J 1 base, with 9 bases left between them. Per germline, CDR1 SQVTM and CDR2 ANQGSEA. The chain's CDR3 is CSVEDPRKNTEAFF. The CDR3 nucleotides are TGCAGCGTTGAAGATCCTCGGAAGAACACTGAAGCTTTCTTT.

The rearrangement joins TRBV7-6 to TRBJ1-1; no clear D. The ends were cut back, 5 bases at V and 7 bases at J, with 20 bases in the middle. There are 15 residues in the CDR3. CDR1 SGHVS and CDR2 FNYEAQ come from the germline V gene. This CDR3 reads CASSITASSPIEAFF. The CDR3 bases are TGTGCCAGCAGCATAACTGCGTCTTCCCCAATTGAAGCTTTCTTT.

Note on this clone: The same CDR3 can be traced to other DNA sequences in this sample. The V gene is TRBV19, the J gene TRBJ2-1, with 10 bases aligning to TRBD2. Looked up from germline, CDR1 is LNHDA and CDR2 is SQIVND (reference sequence). V lost 2 bases, J lost 7 bases, and 2 bases stayed unmatched. This CDR3 is 14 amino acids long. The CDR3 here is CASSILAGENEQFF. The CDR3 DNA reads TGTGCCAGTAGTATACTAGCGGGGGAAAATGAGCAGTTCTTC.

This clone has only a few counts. The chain employs TRBV5-1 and TRBJ1-2, with D uncertain. The CDR3 sequence is 14 residues long. V shed 2 bases and J shed 6 bases, with 14 bases lying between them. CDR1 and CDR2 from the germline V gene are SGHRS and YFSETQ. The CDR3 sequence: CASSFDPLGNGYTF. In nucleotides, the CDR3 is TGCGCCAGCAGCTTCGACCCGCTAGGCAATGGCTACACCTTC. Variable domain in full (rest from reference TRBV5-1 and TRBJ1-2): KAGVTQTPRYLIKTRGQQVTLSCSPISGHRSVSWYQQTPGQGLQFLFEYFSETQRNKGNFPGRFSGRQFSNSRSEMNVSTLELGDSALYLCASSFDPLGNGYTFGSGTRLTVV.

The rearrangement uses TRBV7-9 and TRBJ1-4; D ambiguous. Trimming removed 6 bases from V and 0 bases from J, with 17 bases in between. This CDR3 has 17 amino acids. Germline loops: CDR1 SEHNR, CDR2 FQNEAQ (reference sequence). Here the CDR3 reads CASRPDCRGTTNEKLFF. The CDR3 region has the DNA TGTGCCAGCAGACCCGACTGCCGCGGAACAACTAATGAAAAACTGTTTTTT.

V gene TRBV5-1 combines with J gene TRBJ2-7; 7 positions agree with TRBD2. J gave up 4 bases and V 5 bases, and 9 bases lay outside the gene matches. The CDR3 runs to 14 residues. Germline V gene data show CDR1 as SGHRS and CDR2 as YFSETQ. The DNA of the CDR3 is TGCGCCAGCAGGGAGGGAGGGGCGTCATACGAGCAGTACTTC. Amino acid sequence: CASREGGASYEQYF.

This clone was seen once. The V call is TRBV4-1, the J call TRBJ2-7; TRBD2 matches 7 bases. This CDR3 region has 14 residues. The germline V gene has CDR1 MGHRA and CDR2 YSYEKL. The V segment lost 3 bases and the J segment 11 bases; nucleotides outside the gene matches: 13. The CDR3 DNA sequence: TGCGCCAGCAGCCACTGGGGGGGAAGCGGCGTTGAGTACTTC. Translating gives CASSHWGGSGVEYF.